This T cell receptor (beta chain) is drawn from a study of a mutant IDH1 vaccine in newly diagnosed glioma. Study-level background: Week 35 was safety follow-up visit V12; week 47 was end-of-study visit V13. Findings and limits, study-wide: The authors found pseudoprogression apparently unrelated to changes in top peripheral T cell clonotypes. Across multiple MHC alleles, 85% to 95% of patients had vaccine-induced responses.

Time point meaning: week 47, end of study. A 20-mer mutant IDH1 peptide at 300 ug was injected subcutaneously with topical imiquimod. As for this clone: What it recognizes is unknown. A read error may account for a junction end that differs from germline.

Sequenced by immunoSEQ multiplex PCR; TCRdb stores in-frame clones only, minus some. The repertoire holds about 90,000 clones, with around 92% as singletons. The CDR3 sequence is 13 residues long. CDR1 is SSHAT and CDR2 is FNYEAQ in the germline V gene (reference sequence). The sample here was PBMCs, taken from a glioma patient whose treatment included an IDH1 peptide vaccine. The chain employs TRBV7-7 and TRBJ2-7; TRBD2 aligns across 7 bases. This sequence originates from a woman between 50 and 59 years old with glioma. The CDR3 nucleotides are TGTGCTAGCAGCCGGGGGGAGTCCTACGAGCAGTACTTC. It yields the protein CASSRGESYEQYF. Looking up the rest from reference TRBV7-7 and TRBJ2-7 gives the full variable domain: GAGVSQSPRYKVTKRGQDVTLRCDPISSHATLYWYQQALGQGPEFLTYFNYEAQPDKSGLPSDRFSAERPEGSISTLTIQRTEQRDSAMYRCASSRGESYEQYFGPGTRLTVT.